This T cell receptor beta chain is from a study of beta chain features in type 1 diabetes. Whole-study results and caveats: Shorter templates may be favored by PCR, equally so in patients and controls. An over-representation of cells with high TCR expression could result from cDNA sequencing. VDJ junctions sequenced from type 1 diabetes patients showed fewer insertions and more deletions. Among patients with Type 1 diabetes, TCRB CDR3s were moderately but significantly shorter in every one of the four CD4+ subsets.

A note on this clone: The antigen remains unidentified.

CDR3 length: 13 residues. Germline CDR1 and CDR2: MNHEY and SMNVEV (reference sequence). V was cut by 8 bases and J by 4 bases, with 12 bases left in between. Every donor provided one heparinised blood draw, which averaged about 110 mL. Of the isolated RNA, all was reverse transcribed, and so the sequenced material was expressed TCRB transcripts. Assay used: immunoSEQ multiplex PCR; TCRdb lists only in-frame clones, some missing. Of 130,000 or so clones in the sample, around 9% are singletons; the top ten hold 0.75%. This TCR derives from a man aged 30-40 years with type 1 diabetes. J is TRBJ2-1 and V is TRBV27, with D possibly TRBD1 on 6 matching bases. Material for sequencing was central memory CD4+ T cells from blood. The CDR3 region has the DNA TGTGCCAGCCGGAAGGGGGTATACAATGAGCAGTTCTTC. It specifies CASRKGVYNEQFF.